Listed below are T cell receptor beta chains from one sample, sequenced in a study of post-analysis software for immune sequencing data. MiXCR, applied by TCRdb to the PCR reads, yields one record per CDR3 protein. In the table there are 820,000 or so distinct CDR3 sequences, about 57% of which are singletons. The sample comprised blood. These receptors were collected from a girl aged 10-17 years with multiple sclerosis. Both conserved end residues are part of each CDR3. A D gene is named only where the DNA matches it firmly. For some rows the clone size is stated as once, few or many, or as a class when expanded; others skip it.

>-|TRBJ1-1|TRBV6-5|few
TGTGCCAGCAGTTACTCGAGTGTCAGTCATAACACTGAAGCTTTCTTT
CASSYSSVSHNTEAFF
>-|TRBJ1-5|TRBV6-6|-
TGTGCCAGCATGATTGGGGGGCTCAATCAGCCCCAGCATTTT
CASMIGGLNQPQHF
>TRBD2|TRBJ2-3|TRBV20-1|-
TGCAGTGCTAGAGCAGCGGGAGGGGCAGATACGCAGTATTTT
CSARAAGGADTQYF
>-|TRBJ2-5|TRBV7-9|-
TGTGCCAGCAGAGAGGACGGACAACCTAGGGAAGAGACCCAGTACTTC
CASREDGQPREETQYF
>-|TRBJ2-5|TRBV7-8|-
TGTGCCAGCAGCGGGGTTTTTGGGACCCTGGAGACCCAGTACTTC
CASSGVFGTLETQYF
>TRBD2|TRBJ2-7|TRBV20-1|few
TGCAGTGCTACTCCCCCGGGCCCTAGCGGGAGAAACTACGAGCAGTACTTC
CSATPPGPSGRNYEQYF
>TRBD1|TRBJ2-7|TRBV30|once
TGTGCCTGGACACTCGAACAGGGGGCAAAATACGAGCAGTACTTC
CAWTLEQGAKYEQYF
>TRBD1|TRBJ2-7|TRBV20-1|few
TGCAGTGCGAACAGGGGTCCCCACTCCTACGAGCAGTACTTC
CSANRGPHSYEQYF
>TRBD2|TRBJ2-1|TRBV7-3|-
TGTGCCAGCAGCTTAAGGGTCAACCCACTCGGAATTACTAGCGCTTCCTACAATGAGCAGTTCTTC
CASSLRVNPLGITSASYNEQFF
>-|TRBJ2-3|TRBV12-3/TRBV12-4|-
TGTGCCAGCAGCTCCCCGTGGGGAGAGCAGGGGGATACGCAGTATTTT
CASSSPWGEQGDTQYF
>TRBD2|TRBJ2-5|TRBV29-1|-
TGCAGCGTTCTAGGACTAGCGGGAGGTAAAGAGACCCAGTACTTC
CSVLGLAGGKETQYF
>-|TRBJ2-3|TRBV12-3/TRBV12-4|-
TGTGCCAGCAGTTCCAAGAGGGAAGGAGGAAATACGCAGTATTTT
CASSSKREGGNTQYF
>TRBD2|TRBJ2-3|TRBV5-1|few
TGCGCCAGCAGCCCGGGACTAGCGGATTACACAGATACGCAGTATTTT
CASSPGLADYTDTQYF
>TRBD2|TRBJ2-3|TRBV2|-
TGTGCCAGCACCTTAGCGGGGGGGCTTGGAGATACGCAGTATTTT
CASTLAGGLGDTQYF
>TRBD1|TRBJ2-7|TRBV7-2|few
TGTGCCAGCAGCTTATCCGGGACAGGCAAAACCTACGAGCAGTACTTC
CASSLSGTGKTYEQYF
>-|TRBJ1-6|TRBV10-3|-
TGTGCCATCAGTGAGACAGGGAGGAATAGTTCACCCATCCACTTT
CAISETGRNSSPIHF
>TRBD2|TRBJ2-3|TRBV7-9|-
TGTGCCAGCAGCTTAATAGCGGGAGTTCCAGATACGCAGTATTTT
CASSLIAGVPDTQYF
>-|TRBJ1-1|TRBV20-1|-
TGCAGTGCTAGAGGGCTGAGGGGGACAGAAGCTTTCTTT
CSARGLRGTEAFF
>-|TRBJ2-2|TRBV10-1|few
TGCGCCAGCAGTGACCCGAAAGCGGGGAACACCGGGGAGCTGTTTTTT
CASSDPKAGNTGELFF
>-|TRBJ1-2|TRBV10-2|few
TGCGCCAGCAGTGGGCATTCCAGGAGGGCCCTTGGGGATGGCTACACCTTC
CASSGHSRRALGDGYTF
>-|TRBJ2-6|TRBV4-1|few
TGCGCCAGCAGCCAAGGGACAGCAAACTCTGGGGCCAACGTCCTGACTTTC
CASSQGTANSGANVLTF
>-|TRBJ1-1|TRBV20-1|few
TGCAGTGTTAGTCGAGGGAATACGAACACTGAAGCTTTCTTT
CSVSRGNTNTEAFF
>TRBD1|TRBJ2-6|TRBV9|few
TGTGCCAGCAGCGGACGACAGGGGGGTAACTCTGGGGCCAACGTCCTGACTTTC
CASSGRQGGNSGANVLTF
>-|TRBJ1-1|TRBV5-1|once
TGCGCCAGCAGCTTTGGCCAGAACAGGAACACTGAAGCTTTCTTT
CASSFGQNRNTEAFF
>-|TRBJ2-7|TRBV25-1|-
TGTGCCAGCAGTGAATCCCCCGGGGGGCAGTACTTC
CASSESPGGQYF
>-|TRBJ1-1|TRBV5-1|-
TGCGCCAGCAGCTTGGTTGACAGGTCCGGTACTGAAGCTTTCTTT
CASSLVDRSGTEAFF
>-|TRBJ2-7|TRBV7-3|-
TGTGCCAGCAGCTGGGACGGGGGACCCTCCTACGAGCAGTACTTC
CASSWDGGPSYEQYF
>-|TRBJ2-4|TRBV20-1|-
TGCAGTGCTAGTGACTCGGAATGGGTGAACATTCAGTACTTC
CSASDSEWVNIQYF
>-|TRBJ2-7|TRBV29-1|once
TGCTGCGTGACTCAAGGGACTGCCTACGAGCAGTACTTC
CCVTQGTAYEQYF
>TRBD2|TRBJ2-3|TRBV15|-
TGTGCCACCAGCAGAAGACTAGCAGCCTTTAGGACAGATACGCAGTATTTT
CATSRRLAAFRTDTQYF
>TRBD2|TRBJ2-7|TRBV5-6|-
TGTGCCAGCAGCTTATCAGGGACTAGCGCGACCTACGAGCAGTACTTC
CASSLSGTSATYEQYF
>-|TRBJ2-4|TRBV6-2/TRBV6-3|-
TGTGCCAGCAGCCCGCAAGGCAGCATTCAGTACTTC
CASSPQGSIQYF
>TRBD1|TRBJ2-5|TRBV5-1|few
TGCGCCAGCAGCTTGACGACAGGGGGCGAGGGGACCCAGTACTTC
CASSLTTGGEGTQYF
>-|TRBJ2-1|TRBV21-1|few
TGTGCCAGCACCCCACACCGGGGGGGCTACAATGAGCAGTTCTTC
CASTPHRGGYNEQFF
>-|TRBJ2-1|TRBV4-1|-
TGCGCCAGCAGCCAAGATCTTGACAGGAGATGGGACAATGAGCAGTTCTTC
CASSQDLDRRWDNEQFF
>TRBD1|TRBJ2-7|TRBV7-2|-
TGTGCCAGCAGCCCCTACCTGGGACAGGGCGCCTACGAGCAGTACTTC
CASSPYLGQGAYEQYF
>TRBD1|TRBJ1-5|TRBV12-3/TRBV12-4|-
TGTGCCAGCAGTCCCAGGGGGCGCGAAGGCAATCAGCCCCAGCATTTT
CASSPRGREGNQPQHF
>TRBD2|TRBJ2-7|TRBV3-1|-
TGTGCCAGCAGCCCGCGACTAGCGGGGCAGCCCTACGAGCAGTACTTC
CASSPRLAGQPYEQYF
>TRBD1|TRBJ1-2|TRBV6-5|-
TGTGCCAGCAGCACCGACAGGGTAAACTATGGCTACACCTTC
CASSTDRVNYGYTF
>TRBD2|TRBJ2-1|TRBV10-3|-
TGTGCCATCAGTGAGTCGTCTAGCGGGGGGGAGCAGTTCTTC
CAISESSSGGEQFF